Each of the 28 T cell receptor beta chains below was sequenced from the same sample in a study of cytomegalovirus exposure and HLA in healthy donors. Primers: 60 Vbeta forward and 13 Jbeta reverse. Sequencing used immunoSEQ multiplex PCR; TCRdb keeps in-frame clones, though not all of them. The sample gives roughly 170,000 clones, 71% of which show up once; roughly 1.6% is in the top ten. Sequences were obtained from PBMCs. The receptors were sampled from a girl aged 5-17 years in good health and CMV-seronegative.

V and J are TRBV6-5 and TRBJ1-2, with a weak D call TRBD1 (5 bases). Germline V CDR1 and CDR2: MNHEY, SVGAGI. V was clipped by 7 bases and J by 4 bases, with 16 bases between them. This CDR3 has 14 amino acids. The CDR3 DNA is TGTGCCAGCAAGATCGAAGCAGGGTTCTATGGCTACACCTTC. Protein product: CASKIEAGFYGYTF.

The J gene is TRBJ1-5, the V gene TRBV19, with D maybe TRBD1 (5 bases). From germline, CDR1 is LNHDA and CDR2 SQIVND (reference sequence). V was cut by 3 bases and J by 4 bases, with 10 bases left in between. The CDR3 runs to 14 residues. CDR3: CASSIVDINQPQHF. The CDR3 DNA reads TGTGCCAGTAGTATCGTGGACATAAATCAGCCCCAGCATTTT.

The chain has TRBV2 and TRBJ1-1, with TRBD1 as a possible D gene (6 bases). The germline V gene has CDR1 SNHLY and CDR2 FYNNEI. The CDR3 totals 13 residues. Trimming shortened V by 7 bases and J by 7 bases, and 16 bases separated the two germline ends. This CDR3 is CASTPPTGVEAFF. The CDR3 DNA reads as TGTGCCAGCACCCCCCCGACAGGTGTTGAAGCTTTCTTT.

This sequence joins TRBV6-1 and TRBJ1-1; D may be TRBD1 (6 bases). Germline V gene data show CDR1 as MNHNS and CDR2 as SASEGT. V shed 7 bases and J shed 7 bases, with 13 bases lying between them. CDR3 length equals 12 residues. CDR3 nucleotide sequence: TGTGCCAGCAACCTCCTAGGGGGTGAAGCTTTCTTT. It codes for CASNLLGGEAFF.

This clone has more than one count but fewer than ten. The rearrangement links TRBV2 to TRBJ1-5, with D possibly matching TRBD1 (5 bases). CDR3 size: 15 residues. The V gene lost 6 bases and the J gene lost 3 bases, with 15 bases spanning the gap. The germline CDR1 and CDR2 sequences are SNHLY and FYNNEI. Here the CDR3 reads CASSLSGQSNQPQHF. The CDR3, as DNA: TGTGCCAGCAGCCTCTCTGGACAATCCAATCAGCCCCAGCATTTT.

Note on this clone: Compared with germline, one end of the junction differs, possibly owing to a read error. The chain links TRBV7-7 to TRBJ2-5; 11 nucleotides match TRBD1. The CDR3 has 19 amino acids. Germline lookup yields CDR1 SSHAT and CDR2 FNYEAQ (reference sequence). The CDR3 DNA reads as TGTGCTAGCAGCTTAGGAGAGGACAGGGGGCTTGGATACCAAGAGACCCAGTACTTC. It encodes CASSLGEDRGLGYQETQYF.

The chain combines TRBV28 with TRBJ1-5, with D perhaps matching TRBD1 (6 bases). Germline-derived CDR1 and CDR2 are MDHEN and SYDVKM. V was shortened by 4 bases and J by 3 bases, with 16 bases between the two germline ends. The CDR3 has 16 amino acids. CDR3 residues: CASSSRTDQYNQPQHF. CDR3 in DNA: TGTGCCAGCAGTTCCAGGACAGACCAATACAATCAGCCCCAGCATTTT. The full variable domain, its missing parts supplied by reference TRBV28 and TRBJ1-5, is DVKVTQSSRYLVKRTGEKVFLECVQDMDHENMFWYRQDPGLGLRLIYFSYDVKMKEKGDIPEGYSVSREKKERFSLILESASTNQTSMYLCASSSRTDQYNQPQHFGDGTRLSIL.

This chain joins TRBV15 and TRBJ2-5; D is uncertain. The CDR3 runs to 13 residues. The V end was cut by 0 bases, the J end by 4 bases, with 6 bases between. CDR1 and CDR2 from the germline V gene are LNHNV and YYDKDF (reference sequence). The CDR3 loop is CATSRDLSETQYF. DNA for the CDR3: TGTGCCACCAGCAGAGATCTCTCAGAGACCCAGTACTTC. The full variable domain, completed using reference TRBV15 and TRBJ2-5, is DAMVIQNPRYQVTQFGKPVTLSCSQTLNHNVMYWYQQKSSQAPKLLFHYYDKDFNNEADTPDNFQSRRPNTSFCFLDIRSPGLGDTAMYLCATSRDLSETQYFGPGTRLLVL.

This clone was picked up many times. The junction differs from germline at one of its ends, possibly a read error. V is TRBV10-1 and J is TRBJ2-7, with 8 bases aligning to TRBD2. CDR3 length: 10 amino acids. Germline CDR1 is WNHNN and CDR2 is SYGVQD (reference sequence). The CDR3 DNA is TGCGCCAGCAGCGGGGGGGGGTTTACCTTC. This encodes CASSGGGFTF.

V gene TRBV6-1 combines with J gene TRBJ2-3; no firm D call. Trimming took off 5 bases at V and 2 bases at J, with 5 bases between the two ends. CDR1 and CDR2 (germline): MNHNS, SASEGT. The CDR3 contains 12 residues. CDR3 amino acids: CASSPSTDTQYF. CDR3 in DNA: TGTGCCAGCAGTCCTTCCACAGATACGCAGTATTTT.

This clone was recorded a few times. The V call is TRBV6-1, the J call TRBJ2-1; D perhaps matches TRBD2 (6 bases). Between the trimmed V and J ends, which lost 1 base and 8 bases, there was a span of 15 bases. From germline, CDR1 is MNHNS and CDR2 SASEGT. The CDR3 contains 15 residues. CDR3 amino acids: CASSEEVLASHEQFF. The DNA for the CDR3 is TGTGCCAGCAGTGAAGAGGTACTAGCATCGCATGAGCAGTTCTTC.

V usage is TRBV6-5 and J usage is TRBJ2-2; D is possibly TRBD1 (8 bases). V lost 2 bases and J lost 6, with 16 bases in between. The CDR3 loop spans 16 amino acids. CDR1 is MNHEY, CDR2 SVGAGI, per germline. The CDR3 reads CASSYHRGGRAGELFF. The CDR3, as DNA: TGTGCCAGCAGTTACCACAGGGGGGGAAGGGCCGGGGAGCTGTTTTTT.

The V call is TRBV7-6, the J call TRBJ2-5; D is uncertain. There are 14 residues in the CDR3. Germline CDR1 SGHVS, CDR2 FNYEAQ. V was pared by 5 bases and J by 2 bases, with 12 bases between. The CDR3 sequence is CASSPLTGQETQYF. In nucleotides, the CDR3 is TGTGCCAGCAGCCCCTTGACGGGTCAAGAGACCCAGTACTTC.

The rearrangement links TRBV4-1 to TRBJ1-5; no clear D gene. The CDR3 spans 18 residues. Germline CDR1 and CDR2: MGHRA and YSYEKL. Trimming removed 0 bases at V and 2 bases at J, with 17 bases between. The CDR3 sequence is CASSQDIAVLTGNQPQHF. In nucleotides, the CDR3 is TGCGCCAGCAGCCAAGATATAGCAGTCTTAACGGGCAATCAGCCCCAGCATTTT.

The chain couples TRBV5-1 to TRBJ2-7, with 7 bases that match TRBD2. CDR1 SGHRS and CDR2 YFSETQ come from the germline V gene. V was pared by 5 bases and J by 1 base, with 12 bases of the junction left unmatched. The CDR3 has 16 residues. CDR3 coding DNA: TGCGCCAGCAGTCGCCTTAGCGGCGGGGGATCCTACGAGCAGTACTTC. Its protein product is CASSRLSGGGSYEQYF.

The J gene is TRBJ2-1, the V gene TRBV6-5, with D possibly being TRBD2 (6 bases). Trimming took off 5 bases at V and 3 bases at J, with 11 bases between the two ends. This CDR3 has 14 amino acids. Per the germline V gene, CDR1 is MNHEY and CDR2 is SVGAGI. The CDR3 is CASSERRGYNEQFF. CDR3 coding DNA: TGTGCCAGCAGTGAAAGGCGGGGCTACAATGAGCAGTTCTTC.

The chain combines TRBV6-6 with TRBJ1-4; TRBD1 matches 7 bases. The CDR3 has 13 residues. J lost 4 bases, V lost 9 bases, and 5 bases had no gene match. Germline V gene lookup returns CDR1 MNHNY and CDR2 SVGAGI (reference sequence). CDR3 coding DNA: TGTGCCAGAGTCAGGGGGAATAATGAAAAACTGTTTTTT. It encodes CARVRGNNEKLFF.

This clone was detected only once. The chain combines TRBV7-8 with TRBJ1-1; a possible D gene is TRBD1 (5 bases). Trimming cost V 2 bases and J 11 bases, with 18 bases left between them. The CDR3 runs to 14 residues. Germline CDR1 SGHVS, CDR2 FQNEAQ. Written as DNA, the CDR3 is TGTGCCAGCAGCTTAATTGGGTCCGACAGTGCGGCTTTCTTT. It specifies CASSLIGSDSAAFF.

This clone has only one observation. The chain links TRBV29-1 to TRBJ1-2; D might be TRBD1 (5 bases). This CDR3 is built from 13 residues. Trimming shortened V by 6 bases and J by 0 bases, and 11 bases separated the two germline ends. Germline loops: CDR1 SQVTM, CDR2 ANQGSEA. In nucleotides, the CDR3 is TGCAGCGTAGAGACAGTAGCTAACTATGGCTACACCTTC. This gives the protein CSVETVANYGYTF.

This clone is a singleton in its sample. V gene TRBV5-1 combines with J gene TRBJ1-1, with a possible D match to TRBD1 (6 bases). Per the germline V gene, CDR1 is SGHRS and CDR2 is YFSETQ. The CDR3 spans 17 residues. Between the trimmed V and J ends, which lost 2 bases and 1 base, there was a span of 18 bases. The CDR3 loop reads CASSFFTLGGENTEAFF. CDR3 bases: TGCGCCAGCAGCTTTTTCACACTAGGGGGTGAGAACACTGAAGCTTTCTTT.

This clone was detected only a few times. The chain is built from TRBV29-1 and TRBJ1-4; perhaps TRBD1 as D (5 bases). Germline loops: CDR1 SQVTM, CDR2 ANQGSEA. CDR3 length: 12 amino acids. With 7 bases removed from V and 5 bases from J, the gap between germline ends came to 11 bases. The CDR3: CSARGGNEKLFF. CDR3 DNA: TGCAGCGCCCGGGGGGGGAATGAAAAACTGTTTTTT.

V and J are TRBV30 and TRBJ1-5; D remains ambiguous. Germline V CDR1 and CDR2: GTSNPN, SVGIG (reference sequence). The V end lost 0 bases, the J end lost 5 bases, and 11 bases lay between the germline ends. This CDR3 spans 14 amino acids. The DNA for the CDR3 is TGTGCCTGGAGTGTGGTCGACGGGTATCAGCCCCAGCATTTT. It specifies CAWSVVDGYQPQHF. The full variable domain, its missing parts supplied by reference TRBV30 and TRBJ1-5, is SQTIHQWPATLVQPVGSPLSLECTVEGTSNPNLYWYRQAAGRGLQLLFYSVGIGQISSEVPQNLSASRPQDRQFILSSKKLLLSDSGFYLCAWSVVDGYQPQHFGDGTRLSIL.

The chain uses TRBV4-1 and TRBJ1-2; 11 positions match TRBD1. With 0 bases clipped from V and 5 bases from J, the junction kept 2 bases outside the gene matches. The CDR3 spans 15 residues. CDR1 is MGHRA and CDR2 is YSYEKL in the germline V gene. CDR3 DNA: TGCGCCAGCAGCCAAGATGGGACAGGGGGTTATGGCTACACCTTC. It translates to CASSQDGTGGYGYTF.

This chain uses TRBV5-8 with TRBJ1-5; D remains ambiguous. Germline V gene lookup returns CDR1 SGHTS and CDR2 YDEGEE. The V end lost 5 bases, the J end lost 0 bases, and 9 bases lay between the germline ends. The CDR3 has 14 amino acids. The CDR3 protein is CASSYDYSNQPQHF. The DNA of the CDR3 is TGTGCCAGCAGTTACGACTATAGCAATCAGCCCCAGCATTTT. Complete variable domain (other parts from reference TRBV5-8 and TRBJ1-5): EAGVTQSPTHLIKTRGQQATLRCSPISGHTSVYWYQQALGLGLQFLLWYDEGEERNRGNFPPRFSGRQFPNYSSELNVNALELEDSALYLCASSYDYSNQPQHFGDGTRLSIL.

A single count supports this clone. This chain uses TRBV6-1 with TRBJ1-2; a possible D gene is TRBD1 (6 bases). Trimming took off 7 bases at V and 8 bases at J, with 17 bases between the two ends. The CDR3 length is 13 residues. Germline V gives CDR1 MNHNS, CDR2 SASEGT. The CDR3 region is CASTLLRGDGYTF. In nucleotides, the CDR3 is TGTGCCAGCACTCTACTCAGGGGAGACGGCTACACCTTC.

V usage is TRBV4-1 and J usage is TRBJ1-1; no clear D gene. The CDR3 totals 14 residues. Germline CDR1 reads MGHRA; CDR2 reads YSYEKL. Trimming cost V 0 bases and J 4 bases, with 9 bases left between them. The CDR3 DNA follows: TGCGCCAGCAGCCAAGATCGGGTCGGCACTGAAGCTTTCTTT. This sequence encodes CASSQDRVGTEAFF.

V and J are TRBV19 and TRBJ1-2; D ambiguous. V dropped 2 bases and J dropped 2 bases, with 6 bases sitting between them. Per germline, CDR1 LNHDA and CDR2 SQIVND (reference sequence). The CDR3 has 13 amino acids. The CDR3 DNA sequence: TGTGCCAGTAGTATAATCGGGAACTATGGCTACACCTTC. Translated, it gives CASSIIGNYGYTF.

This clone was detected a few times. This chain connects TRBV6-4 to TRBJ1-5, with TRBD1 matching over 9 bases. Germline V gene lookup returns CDR1 MRHNA and CDR2 SNTAGT. The V gene end was trimmed by 7 bases and the J gene end by 2 bases; junction bases not matched to a gene: 3. The CDR3 spans 14 residues. The CDR3 DNA is TGTGCCAGCAAAAGGGACAGGGGCAATCAGCCCCAGCATTTT. Residues: CASKRDRGNQPQHF.